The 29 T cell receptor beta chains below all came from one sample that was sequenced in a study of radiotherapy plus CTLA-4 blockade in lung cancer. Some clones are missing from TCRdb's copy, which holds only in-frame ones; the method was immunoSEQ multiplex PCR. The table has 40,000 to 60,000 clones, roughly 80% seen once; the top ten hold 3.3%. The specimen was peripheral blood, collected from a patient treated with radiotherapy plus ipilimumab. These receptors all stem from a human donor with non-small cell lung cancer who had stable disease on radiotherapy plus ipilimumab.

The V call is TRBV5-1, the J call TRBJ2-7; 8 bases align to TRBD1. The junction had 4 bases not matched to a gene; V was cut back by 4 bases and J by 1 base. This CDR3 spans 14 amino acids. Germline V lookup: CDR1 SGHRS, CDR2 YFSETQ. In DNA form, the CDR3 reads TGCGCCAGCAGCCGGGACAGGACTTCCTACGAGCAGTACTTC. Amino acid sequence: CASSRDRTSYEQYF.

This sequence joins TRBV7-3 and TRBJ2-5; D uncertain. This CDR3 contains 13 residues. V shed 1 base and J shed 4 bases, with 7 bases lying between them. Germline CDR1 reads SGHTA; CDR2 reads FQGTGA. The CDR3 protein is CASSLSAGETQYF. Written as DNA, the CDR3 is TGTGCCAGCAGCTTAAGCGCAGGAGAGACCCAGTACTTC. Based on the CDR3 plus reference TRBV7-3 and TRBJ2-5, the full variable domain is GAGVSQTPSNKVTEKGKYVELRCDPISGHTALYWYRQSLGQGPEFLIYFQGTGAADDSGLPNDRFFAVRPEGSVSTLKIQRTERGDSAVYLCASSLSAGETQYFGPGTRLLVL.

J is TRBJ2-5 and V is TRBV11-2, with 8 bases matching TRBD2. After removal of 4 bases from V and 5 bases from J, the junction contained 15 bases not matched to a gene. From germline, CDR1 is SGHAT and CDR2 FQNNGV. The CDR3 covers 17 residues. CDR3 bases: TGTGCCAGCAGCTCCCGGGGGGGGCAAGGGTTGATTGAGACCCAGTACTTC. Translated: CASSSRGGQGLIETQYF.

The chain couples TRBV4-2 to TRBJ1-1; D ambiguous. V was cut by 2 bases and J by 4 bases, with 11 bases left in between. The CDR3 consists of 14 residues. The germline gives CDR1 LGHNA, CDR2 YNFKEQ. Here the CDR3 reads CASSQRVGGTEAFF. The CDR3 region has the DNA TGTGCCAGCAGCCAAAGGGTGGGAGGCACTGAAGCTTTCTTT.

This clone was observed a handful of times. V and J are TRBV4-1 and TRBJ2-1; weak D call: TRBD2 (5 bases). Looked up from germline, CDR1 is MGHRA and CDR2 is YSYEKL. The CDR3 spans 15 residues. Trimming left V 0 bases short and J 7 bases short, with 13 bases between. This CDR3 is CASSQDLSGKNEQFF. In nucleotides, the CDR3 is TGCGCCAGCAGCCAAGATCTCTCCGGGAAGAATGAGCAGTTCTTC.

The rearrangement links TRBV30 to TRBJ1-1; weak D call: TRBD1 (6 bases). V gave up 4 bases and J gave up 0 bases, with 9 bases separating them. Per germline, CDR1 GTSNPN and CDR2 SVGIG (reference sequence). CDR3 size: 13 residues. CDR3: CAWIGQLNTEAFF. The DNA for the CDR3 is TGTGCCTGGATCGGACAGTTGAACACTGAAGCTTTCTTT.

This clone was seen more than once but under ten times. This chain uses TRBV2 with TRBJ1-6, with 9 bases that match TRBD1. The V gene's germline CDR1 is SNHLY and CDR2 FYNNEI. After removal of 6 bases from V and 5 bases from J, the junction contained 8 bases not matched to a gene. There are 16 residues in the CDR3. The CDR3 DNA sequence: TGTGCCAGCAGGGCCCCGGGACAGGGCAATAATTCACCCCTCCACTTT. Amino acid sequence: CASRAPGQGNNSPLHF.

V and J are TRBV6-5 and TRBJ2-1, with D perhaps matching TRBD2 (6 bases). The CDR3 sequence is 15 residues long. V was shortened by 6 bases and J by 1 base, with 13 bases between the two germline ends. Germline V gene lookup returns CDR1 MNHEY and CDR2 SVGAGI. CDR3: CASRRSGPSYNEQFF. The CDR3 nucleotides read TGTGCCAGCAGAAGGAGCGGGCCTTCCTACAATGAGCAGTTCTTC.

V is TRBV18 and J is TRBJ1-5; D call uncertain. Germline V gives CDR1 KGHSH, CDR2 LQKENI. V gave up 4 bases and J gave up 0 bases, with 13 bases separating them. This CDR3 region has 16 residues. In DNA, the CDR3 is TGTGCCAGCTCACTAATCGACTTAAATAGCAATCAGCCCCAGCATTTT. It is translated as CASSLIDLNSNQPQHF.

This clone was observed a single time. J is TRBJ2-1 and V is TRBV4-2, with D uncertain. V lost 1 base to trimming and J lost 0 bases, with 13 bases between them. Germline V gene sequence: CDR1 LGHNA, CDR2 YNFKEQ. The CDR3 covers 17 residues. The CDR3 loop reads CASSQVQARSSYNEQFF. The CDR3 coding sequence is TGTGCCAGCAGCCAAGTTCAAGCTAGAAGCTCCTACAATGAGCAGTTCTTC.

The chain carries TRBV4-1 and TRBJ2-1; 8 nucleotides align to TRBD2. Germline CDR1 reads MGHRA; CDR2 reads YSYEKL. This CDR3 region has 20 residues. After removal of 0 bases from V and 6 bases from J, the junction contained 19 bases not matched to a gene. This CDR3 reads CASSQDYPPSGSIGTNEQFF. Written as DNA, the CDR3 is TGCGCCAGCAGCCAAGATTACCCCCCCAGCGGGAGTATTGGGACCAATGAGCAGTTCTTC.

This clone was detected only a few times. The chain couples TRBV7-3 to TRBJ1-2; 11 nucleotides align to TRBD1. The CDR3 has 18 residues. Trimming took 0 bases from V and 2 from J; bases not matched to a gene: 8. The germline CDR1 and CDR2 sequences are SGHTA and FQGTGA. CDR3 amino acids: CASSLTMWGTGGNYGYTF. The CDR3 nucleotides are TGTGCCAGCAGCTTAACGATGTGGGGGACAGGGGGGAACTATGGCTACACCTTC.

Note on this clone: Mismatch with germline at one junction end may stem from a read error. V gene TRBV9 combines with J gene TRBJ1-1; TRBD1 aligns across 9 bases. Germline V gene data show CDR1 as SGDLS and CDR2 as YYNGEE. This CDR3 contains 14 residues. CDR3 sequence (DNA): TGTGCCAGCAGCGGCAATGGACAGGGGACTGAAGCTCTCTTT. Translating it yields CASSGNGQGTEALF.

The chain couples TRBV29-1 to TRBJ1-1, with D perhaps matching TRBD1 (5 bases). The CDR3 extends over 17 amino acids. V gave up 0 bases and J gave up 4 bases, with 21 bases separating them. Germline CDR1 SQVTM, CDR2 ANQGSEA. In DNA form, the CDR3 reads TGCAGCGTTGAAGATCGAAAAATCAGGGTAGGATCCACTGAAGCTTTCTTT. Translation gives CSVEDRKIRVGSTEAFF.

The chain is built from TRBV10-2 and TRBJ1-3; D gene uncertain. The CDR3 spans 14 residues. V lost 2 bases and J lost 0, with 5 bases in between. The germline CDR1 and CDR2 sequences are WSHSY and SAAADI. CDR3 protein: CASSEQASGNTIYF. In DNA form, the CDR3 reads TGCGCCAGCAGTGAGCAGGCCTCTGGAAACACCATATATTTT.

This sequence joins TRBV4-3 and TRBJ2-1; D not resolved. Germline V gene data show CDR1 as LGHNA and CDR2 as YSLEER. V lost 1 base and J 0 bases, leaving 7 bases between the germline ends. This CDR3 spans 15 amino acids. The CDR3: CASSQGTSSYNEQFF. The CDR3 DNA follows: TGCGCCAGCAGCCAAGGTACGAGCTCCTACAATGAGCAGTTCTTC.

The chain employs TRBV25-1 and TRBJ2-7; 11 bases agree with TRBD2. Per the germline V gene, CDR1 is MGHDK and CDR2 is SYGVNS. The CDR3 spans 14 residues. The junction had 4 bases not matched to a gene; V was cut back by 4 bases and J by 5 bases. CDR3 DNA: TGTGCCAGCAGTGCGACTAGCGGGACCCACGAGCAGTACTTC. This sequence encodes CASSATSGTHEQYF.

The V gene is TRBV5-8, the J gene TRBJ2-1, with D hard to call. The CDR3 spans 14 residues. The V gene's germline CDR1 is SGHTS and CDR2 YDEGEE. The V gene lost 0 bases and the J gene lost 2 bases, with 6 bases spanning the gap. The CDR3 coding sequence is TGTGCCAGCAGCTTGGCGCAGGCCTACAATGAGCAGTTCTTC. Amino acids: CASSLAQAYNEQFF.

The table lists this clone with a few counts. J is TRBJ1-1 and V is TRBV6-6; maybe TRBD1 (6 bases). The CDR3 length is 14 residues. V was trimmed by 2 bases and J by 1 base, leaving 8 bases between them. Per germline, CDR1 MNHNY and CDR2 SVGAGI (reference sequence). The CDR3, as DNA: TGTGCCAGCAGTTACGACAGGAAGAACACTGAAGCTTTCTTT. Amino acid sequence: CASSYDRKNTEAFF.

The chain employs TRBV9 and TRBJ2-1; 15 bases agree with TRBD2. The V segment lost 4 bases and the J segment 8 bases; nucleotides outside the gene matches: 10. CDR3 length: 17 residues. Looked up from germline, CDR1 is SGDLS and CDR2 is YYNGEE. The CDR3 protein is CASSPRTSGRGMYEQFF. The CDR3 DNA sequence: TGTGCCAGCAGCCCCCGGACTAGCGGGAGGGGTATGTATGAGCAGTTCTTC.

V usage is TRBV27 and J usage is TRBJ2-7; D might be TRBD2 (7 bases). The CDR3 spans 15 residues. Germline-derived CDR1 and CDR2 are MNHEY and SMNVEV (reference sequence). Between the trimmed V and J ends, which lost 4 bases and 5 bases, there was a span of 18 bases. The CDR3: CASSSPLRGAHEQYF. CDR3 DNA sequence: TGTGCCAGCAGTTCCCCCCTCCGGGGGGCACACGAGCAGTACTTC.

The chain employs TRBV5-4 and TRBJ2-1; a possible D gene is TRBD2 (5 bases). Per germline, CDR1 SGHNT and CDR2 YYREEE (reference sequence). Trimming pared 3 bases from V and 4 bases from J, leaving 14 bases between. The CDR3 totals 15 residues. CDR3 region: CASSSRVATYNEQFF. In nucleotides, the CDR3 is TGTGCCAGCAGCTCCCGGGTAGCGACATACAATGAGCAGTTCTTC.

The CDR3 coding sequence is TGTGCCAGCAGTTCGGGACTCACGGGGGTCCTGACTTTC. Translation gives CASSSGLTGVLTF. The chain combines TRBV28 with TRBJ2-6; tentative D call: TRBD2 (6 bases). The germline gives CDR1 MDHEN, CDR2 SYDVKM. V gave up 4 bases and J gave up 13 bases, with 14 bases separating them. The CDR3 covers 13 residues.

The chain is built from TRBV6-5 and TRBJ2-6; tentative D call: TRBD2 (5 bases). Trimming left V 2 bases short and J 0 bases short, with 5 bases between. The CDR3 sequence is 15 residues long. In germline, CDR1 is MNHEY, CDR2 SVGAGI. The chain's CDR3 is CASSYGSSGANVLTF. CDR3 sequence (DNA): TGTGCCAGCAGTTACGGGAGCTCTGGGGCCAACGTCCTGACTTTC.

The CDR3 region is CASSSRQGSSYNEQFF. The CDR3 nucleotides read TGTGCCAGCAGCTCCCGACAGGGGAGCTCCTACAATGAGCAGTTCTTC. This rearrangement joins TRBV7-3 to TRBJ2-1; 8 bases line up with TRBD1. In germline, CDR1 is SGHTA, CDR2 FQGTGA. The CDR3 totals 16 residues. V was pared by 4 bases and J by 0 bases, with 5 bases of the junction left unmatched. Full variable domain (outside the CDR3, taken from reference TRBV7-3 and TRBJ2-1): GAGVSQTPSNKVTEKGKYVELRCDPISGHTALYWYRQSLGQGPEFLIYFQGTGAADDSGLPNDRFFAVRPEGSVSTLKIQRTERGDSAVYLCASSSRQGSSYNEQFFGPGTRLTVL.

The CDR3 is CACCDRDRNSPLHF. The CDR3, as DNA: TGTGCCTGCTGTGACCGGGACAGAAATTCACCCCTCCACTTT. This chain connects TRBV30 to TRBJ1-6, with 7 bases that match TRBD1. Germline loops: CDR1 GTSNPN, CDR2 SVGIG (reference sequence). Unmatched junction bases numbered 9, after V lost 6 bases and J lost 7 bases. CDR3 length: 14 amino acids.

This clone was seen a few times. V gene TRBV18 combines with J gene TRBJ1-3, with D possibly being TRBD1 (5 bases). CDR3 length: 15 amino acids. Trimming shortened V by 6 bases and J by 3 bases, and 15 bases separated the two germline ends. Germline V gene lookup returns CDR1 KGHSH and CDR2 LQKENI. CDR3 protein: CASSPPRAGGNTIYF. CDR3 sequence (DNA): TGTGCCAGCTCCCCCCCCAGGGCCGGTGGAAACACCATATATTTT.

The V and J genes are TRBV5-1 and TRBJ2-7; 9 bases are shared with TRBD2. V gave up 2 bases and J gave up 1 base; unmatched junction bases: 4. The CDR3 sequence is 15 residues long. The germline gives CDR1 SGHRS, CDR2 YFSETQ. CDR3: CASSFSTSGSYEQYF. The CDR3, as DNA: TGCGCCAGCAGCTTTTCGACTAGCGGTTCCTACGAGCAGTACTTC.

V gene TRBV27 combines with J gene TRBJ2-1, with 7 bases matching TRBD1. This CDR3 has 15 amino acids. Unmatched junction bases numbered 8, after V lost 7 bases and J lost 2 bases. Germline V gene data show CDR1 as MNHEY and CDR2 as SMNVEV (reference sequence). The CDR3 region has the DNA TGTGCCAGCACCACTCGGCAGGGGGCCTACAATGAGCAGTTCTTC. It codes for CASTTRQGAYNEQFF.